This T cell receptor (beta chain) was sequenced in a study of T cells in Graves' hyperthyroidism and ophthalmopathy. CDR1 SNHLY and CDR2 FYNNEI come from the germline V gene. The CDR3 is 13 amino acids. Deletions cut 5 bases from V and 3 bases from J, with 11 bases between. In making diagnoses, clinical symptoms, serum thyroxine and TRAb, thyroid ultrasound and orbital computed tomography were all used. This clonotype turned up a few times. Researchers amplified the TCR beta CDR3 regions from RNA transcripts. Using the HTBI primer set, a first-round RT-PCR was run on the TCR CDR3. One entry per CDR3 protein, called by TCRdb with MiXCR from the multiplex PCR reads. This sample has hundreds of thousands of distinct CDR3 sequences, with 14% found just once.

J is TRBJ2-7 and V is TRBV2; D is uncertain. The sequenced material came from blood. The TCR sequence derives from a woman aged 18-29 years with Graves' hyperthyroidism. The chain's CDR3 is CASSLEGNYEQYF. The CDR3 bases are TGTGCCAGCAGTCTTGAAGGAAACTACGAGCAGTACTTC.